This TCR beta chain stems from a study of T cell repertoires in cytomegalovirus infection. Study overall: Indications came from public TCR beta signatures; they pointed to CMV infection and to a matching HLA type.

General study points: The cumulative frequency of public TCR beta families distinguished individuals who carried CMV together with the relevant HLA. Ex vivo responses were dominated by HLA-C-restricted CMV-specific TCR beta clonotypes.

MiXCR, run by TCRdb on the reads, gives a single entry per CDR3 protein. The table shows 450,000 to 600,000 distinct CDR3 sequences, with around 10% occurring only once. The sample holds many counts of this clonotype. Its target is not known. The junction had 17 bases not matched to a gene; V was cut back by 0 bases and J by 7 bases. The CDR3 extends over 19 amino acids. Germline V gives CDR1 MGHRA, CDR2 YSYEKL. This clonotype was sampled from a human donor in good health (CMV status not recorded). Some clones in this sample may be carry-over from other donors' samples. Sequencing used PBMCs. V usage is TRBV4-1 and J usage is TRBJ2-3; TRBD2 aligns across 9 bases. The CDR3: CASSQDKALGREGGYTQYF. The CDR3 DNA reads as TGCGCCAGCAGCCAAGATAAAGCCCTCGGGCGGGAGGGCGGGTATACGCAGTATTTT.